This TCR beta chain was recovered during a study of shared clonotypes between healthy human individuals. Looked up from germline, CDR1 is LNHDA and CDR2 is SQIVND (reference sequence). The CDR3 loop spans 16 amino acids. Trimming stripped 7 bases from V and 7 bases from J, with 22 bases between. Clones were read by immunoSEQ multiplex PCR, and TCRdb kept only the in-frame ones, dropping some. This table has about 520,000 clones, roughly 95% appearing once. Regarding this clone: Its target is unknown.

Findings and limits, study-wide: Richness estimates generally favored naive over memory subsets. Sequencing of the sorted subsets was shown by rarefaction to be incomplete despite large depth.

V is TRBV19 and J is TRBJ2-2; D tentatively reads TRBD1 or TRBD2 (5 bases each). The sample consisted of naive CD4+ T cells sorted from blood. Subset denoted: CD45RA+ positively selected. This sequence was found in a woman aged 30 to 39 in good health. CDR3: CASTTPRTLTGGELFF. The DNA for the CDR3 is TGTGCCAGTACCACCCCACGGACTTTAACAGGCGGGGAGCTGTTTTTT.